Presented here are 7 T cell receptor delta chains from one specimen sequenced in a study of gamma-delta chains in newborns, infants, children. TCRdb re-called the reads via CATT. The data show about 8,500 delta-chain clones, with roughly 3.5% seen just once and approximately 15% held by the top ten. Sequencing was carried out using blood. Receptors were obtained from a child who was a newborn, infant or young child, either healthy, febrile or measles-vaccinated (not recorded which).

This clone is termed medium-sized (0.01 to 0.1%). The genes are TRDV2 and TRDJ2, with TRDD3 matching 10 bases. The germline gives CDR1 GEAIGNYY, CDR2 EKD. The CDR3 consists of 15 residues. With V trimmed by 3 bases and J by 7 bases, 7 bases remained unmatched. This CDR3 is CACDSLLGDGAQLFF. In nucleotides, the CDR3 is TGTGCCTGTGACTCCCTACTGGGGGATGGAGCACAACTCTTCTTT.

By share of the sample, this clone is large. The sample holds other DNA sequences that translate to the same CDR3. The chain carries TRDV2 and TRDJ3; D is ambiguous. Germline CDR1 reads GEAIGNYY; CDR2 reads EKD. This CDR3 is built from 18 residues. Trimming left V 3 bases short and J 0 bases short, with 14 bases between. This chain's CDR3 is CACDAVLSSSWDTRQMFF. The CDR3, as DNA: TGTGCCTGTGACGCCGTACTAAGCAGCTCCTGGGACACCCGACAGATGTTTTTC.

Of note for this clone: Germline and junction disagree at one end, which may indicate a read error. In nucleotides, the CDR3 is TGTGCCCGTGACACCGTTAGTGGGGGATACTCCTGGGACACCCGACAGATGTTTTTC. This encodes CARDTVSGGYSWDTRQMFF. V gene TRDV2 combines with J gene TRDJ3; 9 positions match TRDD3. The CDR3 length is 19 residues. Germline V gene sequence: CDR1 GEAIGNYY, CDR2 EKD.

This clone was detected many times. This may come from a read error, since a much larger clone is one base off. Other DNA sequences in this specimen translate into the identical CDR3. The CDR3 sequence is CACDTWGIRDKLIF. The CDR3 DNA is TGTGCCTGTGACACCTGGGGGATACGTGATAAACTCATCTTT. V and J are TRDV2 and TRDJ1; 11 nucleotides match TRDD3. This CDR3 is built from 14 residues. CDR1 and CDR2 (germline): GEAIGNYY, EKD. Trimming cost V 0 bases and J 5 bases; bases outside gene matches: 1.

This clone is termed medium-sized. A much larger clone sits a single nucleotide away, making a read error possible. Within the sample, other DNA sequences also encode this same CDR3. This chain links TRDV2 with TRDJ3; 11 bases map to TRDD3. Per germline, CDR1 GEAIGNYY and CDR2 EKD. With V trimmed by 3 bases and J by 2 bases, 2 bases remained unmatched. The CDR3 has 17 residues. CDR3 sequence reads: CACDLLGDTWDTRQMFF. DNA for the CDR3: TGTGCCTGTGACCTACTGGGGGATACCTGGGACACCCGACAGATGTTTTTC.

By its share, this clone is medium-sized (0.01 to 0.1%). The sample carries other DNA sequences with the same CDR3. V is TRDV2 and J is TRDJ1; D perhaps matches TRDD3 (5 bases). Germline CDR1 is GEAIGNYY and CDR2 is EKD. There are 12 residues in the CDR3. The ends were cut back, 5 bases at V and 0 bases at J, with 6 bases in the middle. CDR3 residues: CACGDYTDKLIF. CDR3 DNA: TGTGCCTGTGGGGATTACACCGATAAACTCATCTTT.

Note on this clone: This sequence is one base from a far larger clone and is likely a read error. The sample has other DNA sequences that encode this CDR3 too. The chain links TRDV2 to TRDJ2; 12 bases line up with TRDD3. This CDR3 is built from 16 residues. Germline CDR1 reads GEAIGNYY; CDR2 reads EKD. The CDR3 DNA reads TGTGCCTGTGACATACTGGGGGATACTTTGACAGCGCAACTCTTCTTT. Amino acid sequence: CACDILGDTLTAQLFF.